Each of the 11 T cell receptor beta chains below was sequenced from the same sample in a study. One entry per CDR3 protein results from TCRdb running MiXCR on the RT-PCR reads. The sample carries about 680,000 distinct CDR3 sequences, 11% to 15% recorded once. Input material: memory CD4+ T cells from blood. Source of these receptors: a female donor in good health, serving as a healthy control.

The table lists this clonotype with a few counts. The V and J genes are TRBV6-5 and TRBJ1-5, with TRBD1 as a possible D gene (5 bases). V was shortened by 0 bases and J by 5 bases, with 11 bases between the two germline ends. CDR3 size: 15 residues. Germline V gives CDR1 MNHEY, CDR2 SVGAGI. The CDR3 coding sequence is TGTGCCAGCAGTTACTCATCAGGGTGGGATCAGCCCCAGCATTTT. This translates into CASSYSSGWDQPQHF.

The genes are TRBV5-6 and TRBJ1-2; weak D call: TRBD1 (5 bases). Germline CDR1 and CDR2: SGHDT and YYEEEE. The CDR3 consists of 14 residues. The V gene lost 1 base and the J gene lost 8 bases, with 15 bases spanning the gap. The CDR3 DNA reads as TGTGCCAGCAGCTTGAAAGGGCAGGGCAGGGGCTACACCTTC. Protein sequence: CASSLKGQGRGYTF.

The rearrangement links TRBV20-1 to TRBJ2-7; TRBD2 aligns across 7 bases. CDR3 length: 15 residues. V lost 0 bases and J lost 2; bases outside the gene matches: 7. Germline V CDR1 and CDR2: DFQATT, SNEGSKA (reference sequence). The CDR3 is CSARDRTRFAYEQYF. The DNA of the CDR3 is TGCAGTGCTAGAGATAGGACTAGATTCGCCTACGAGCAGTACTTC.

The CDR3 DNA reads TGCAGTGCTATCGGCCCGGGACAGTTCACAGATACGCAGTATTTT. Protein product: CSAIGPGQFTDTQYF. The chain links TRBV20-1 to TRBJ2-3; 7 bases fit TRBD1. From germline, CDR1 is DFQATT and CDR2 SNEGSKA (reference sequence). The junction had 9 bases not matched to a gene; V was cut back by 4 bases and J by 2 bases. This CDR3 comprises 15 residues.

This clonotype came up a few times. The J gene is TRBJ1-2, the V gene TRBV6-5, with a possible D match to TRBD1 (6 bases). The CDR3 runs to 15 residues. V lost 6 bases to trimming and J lost 5 bases, with 19 bases between them. CDR1 MNHEY and CDR2 SVGAGI come from the germline V gene. Written as DNA, the CDR3 is TGTGCCAGCAGACCCCTTACAGGGATGGATTATGGCTACACCTTC. It specifies CASRPLTGMDYGYTF.

As for this clonotype: A much bigger clone sits one base away, suggesting this may be a read error. This rearrangement joins TRBV20-1 to TRBJ2-4, with D maybe TRBD2 (7 bases). The CDR3 runs to 12 residues. Germline CDR1 DFQATT, CDR2 SNEGSKA (reference sequence). The chain's CDR3 is CSVGGGPSIQYF. Written as DNA, the CDR3 is TGCAGCGTAGGGGGGGGCCCCAGCATTCAGTACTTC.

V gene TRBV20-1 combines with J gene TRBJ2-3; 9 bases map to TRBD2. The V gene's germline CDR1 is DFQATT and CDR2 SNEGSKA (reference sequence). V was pared by 6 bases and J by 0 bases, with 7 bases of the junction left unmatched. CDR3 length: 15 residues. This CDR3 is CSASIAGDSTDTQYF. In DNA form, the CDR3 reads TGCAGTGCCTCGATAGCGGGAGACAGCACAGATACGCAGTATTTT.

The genes are TRBV7-2 and TRBJ2-5; the match to TRBD2 covers 8 bases. The germline CDR1 and CDR2 sequences are SGHTA and FQGNSA. V trimming: 1 base; J trimming: 1 base; junction bases outside the gene matches: 5. CDR3 length equals 16 residues. This CDR3 reads CASSLGAGVGQETQYF. Written as DNA, the CDR3 is TGTGCCAGCAGCTTAGGAGCGGGAGTGGGCCAAGAGACCCAGTACTTC.

This clonotype has only a few counts. The chain carries TRBV20-1 and TRBJ2-1, with TRBD1 matching 8 bases. Germline CDR1 DFQATT, CDR2 SNEGSKA (reference sequence). V trimming: 5 bases; J trimming: 7 bases; junction bases outside the gene matches: 7. CDR3 size: 13 residues. The CDR3 loop is CSASQGGRNEQFF. CDR3 DNA sequence: TGCAGTGCTTCACAGGGGGGTAGAAATGAGCAGTTCTTC.

The rearrangement links TRBV11-2 to TRBJ1-1; D is possibly TRBD1 (6 bases). V lost 1 base to trimming and J lost 4 bases, with 10 bases between them. Germline values: CDR1 SGHAT, CDR2 FQNNGV. The CDR3 length is 14 residues. Here the CDR3 DNA reads TGTGCCAGCAGCTTAGGACAGGCTTCCACTGAAGCTTTCTTT. It specifies CASSLGQASTEAFF.

The table lists this clonotype with a few counts. The chain carries TRBV7-2 and TRBJ1-3, with D possibly TRBD1 on 5 matching bases. Germline V gene sequence: CDR1 SGHTA, CDR2 FQGNSA. Trimming removed 1 base from V and 2 bases from J, with 18 bases in between. This CDR3 has 18 residues. Written as DNA, the CDR3 is TGTGCCAGCAGCTTAGGTCCTGGGGCGACCTTAACTGGAAACACCATATATTTT. This codes for CASSLGPGATLTGNTIYF.